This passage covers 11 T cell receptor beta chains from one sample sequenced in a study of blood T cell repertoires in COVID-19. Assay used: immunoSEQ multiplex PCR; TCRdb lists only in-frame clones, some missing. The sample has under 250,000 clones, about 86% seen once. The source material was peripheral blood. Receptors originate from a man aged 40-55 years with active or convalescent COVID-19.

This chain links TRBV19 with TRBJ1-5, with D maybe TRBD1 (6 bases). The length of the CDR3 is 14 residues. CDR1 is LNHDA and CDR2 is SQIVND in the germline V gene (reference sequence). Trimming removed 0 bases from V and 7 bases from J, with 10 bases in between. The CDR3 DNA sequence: TGTGCCAGTAGTATAGATGCAGGGGACCAGCCCCAGCATTTT. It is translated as CASSIDAGDQPQHF.

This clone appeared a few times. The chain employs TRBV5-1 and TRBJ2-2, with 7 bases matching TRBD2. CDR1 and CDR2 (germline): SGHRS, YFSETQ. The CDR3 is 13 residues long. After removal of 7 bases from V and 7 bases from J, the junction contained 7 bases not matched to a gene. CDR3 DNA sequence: TGCGCCAGCTCCGCGGGGAGGGGCGGGGAGCTGTTTTTT. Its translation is CASSAGRGGELFF. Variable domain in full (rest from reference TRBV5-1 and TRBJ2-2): KAGVTQTPRYLIKTRGQQVTLSCSPISGHRSVSWYQQTPGQGLQFLFEYFSETQRNKGNFPGRFSGRQFSNSRSEMNVSTLELGDSALYLCASSAGRGGELFFGEGSRLTVL.

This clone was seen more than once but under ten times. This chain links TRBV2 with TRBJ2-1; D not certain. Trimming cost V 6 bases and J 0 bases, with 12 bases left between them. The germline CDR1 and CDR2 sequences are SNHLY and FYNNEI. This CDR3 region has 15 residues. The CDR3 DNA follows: TGTGCCAGCAGGGATCAGGCGAGCTCCTACAATGAGCAGTTCTTC. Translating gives CASRDQASSYNEQFF.

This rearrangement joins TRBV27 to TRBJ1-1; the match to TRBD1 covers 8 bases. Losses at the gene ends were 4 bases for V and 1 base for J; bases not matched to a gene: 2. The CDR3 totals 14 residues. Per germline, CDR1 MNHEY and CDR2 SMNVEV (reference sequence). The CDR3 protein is CASSSGTGNTEAFF. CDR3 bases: TGTGCCAGCAGTTCCGGGACAGGGAACACTGAAGCTTTCTTT.

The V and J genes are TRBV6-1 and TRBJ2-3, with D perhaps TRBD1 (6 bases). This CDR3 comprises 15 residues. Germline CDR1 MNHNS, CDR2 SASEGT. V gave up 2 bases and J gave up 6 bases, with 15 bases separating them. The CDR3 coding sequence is TGTGCCAGCAGTGAATACCGCCAGGGGAGTGATACGCAGTATTTT. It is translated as CASSEYRQGSDTQYF.

The CDR3 sequence is CASSPRRGTLSLSGGEQYF. CDR3 nucleotide sequence: TGTGCCAGCAGCCCTCGCCGGGGGACTTTGTCTCTCTCGGGAGGCGAGCAGTACTTC. The chain has TRBV9 and TRBJ2-7; 7 bases match TRBD2. V was clipped by 4 bases and J by 6 bases; unmatched bases: 25. This CDR3 comprises 19 residues. Germline loops: CDR1 SGDLS, CDR2 YYNGEE.

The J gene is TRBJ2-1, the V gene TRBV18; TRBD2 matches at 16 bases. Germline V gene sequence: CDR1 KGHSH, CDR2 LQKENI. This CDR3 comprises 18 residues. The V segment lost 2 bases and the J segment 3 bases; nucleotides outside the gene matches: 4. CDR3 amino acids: CASSPGTSGGALYNEQFF. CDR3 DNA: TGTGCCAGCTCACCAGGGACTAGCGGGGGGGCCCTCTACAATGAGCAGTTCTTC.

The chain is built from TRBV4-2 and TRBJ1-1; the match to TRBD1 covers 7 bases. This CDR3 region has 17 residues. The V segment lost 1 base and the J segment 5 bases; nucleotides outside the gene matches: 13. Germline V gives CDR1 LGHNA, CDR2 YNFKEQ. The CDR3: CASSQAQSGRGSTEAFF. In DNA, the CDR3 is TGTGCCAGCAGCCAAGCTCAGTCCGGCAGGGGGTCGACTGAAGCTTTCTTT.

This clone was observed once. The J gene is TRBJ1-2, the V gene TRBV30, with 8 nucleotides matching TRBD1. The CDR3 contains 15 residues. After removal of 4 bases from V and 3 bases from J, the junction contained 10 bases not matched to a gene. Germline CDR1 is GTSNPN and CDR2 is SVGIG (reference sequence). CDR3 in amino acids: CAWTGLAGQDYGYTF. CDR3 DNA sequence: TGTGCCTGGACCGGCCTCGCGGGACAGGACTATGGCTACACCTTC.

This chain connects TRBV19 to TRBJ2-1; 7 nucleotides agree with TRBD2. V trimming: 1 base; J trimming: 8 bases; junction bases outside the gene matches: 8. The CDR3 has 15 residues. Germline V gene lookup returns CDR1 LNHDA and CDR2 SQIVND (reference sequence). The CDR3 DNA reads TGTGCCAGTAGTATAGGCAGCGGGGCTCTTGATGAGCAGTTCTTC. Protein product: CASSIGSGALDEQFF.

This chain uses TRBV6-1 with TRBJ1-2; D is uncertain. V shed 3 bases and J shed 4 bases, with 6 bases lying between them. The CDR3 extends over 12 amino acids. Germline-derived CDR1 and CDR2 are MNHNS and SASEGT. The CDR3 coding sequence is TGTGCCAGCAGTGATACCGGCTATGGCTACACCTTC. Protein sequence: CASSDTGYGYTF.